This entry concerns a single T cell receptor (beta chain). The data were obtained in a study of blood T cell repertoires in COVID-19. On the study more broadly: Both acute and convalescent COVID-19 samples were obtained from the United States, Italy and Spain. Sources were T cells, B-cell-depleted T cells, or PBMCs; the material itself was cDNA or gDNA.

In the original analysis: The authors estimated nucleated cell counts from reference gene primer amplification. Some clones are missing from TCRdb's copy, which holds only in-frame ones; the method was immunoSEQ multiplex PCR. V, J and clone size reflect that table, while D and trimming were determined from the DNA. Of about 130,000 clones listed, almost 80% are singletons. The germline gives CDR1 LNHDA, CDR2 SQIVND (reference sequence). With 1 base removed from V and 5 bases from J, the gap between germline ends came to 14 bases. The length of the CDR3 is 15 residues. V gene TRBV19 combines with J gene TRBJ2-5; possibly TRBD2 for D (6 bases). The clonotype originates from a man aged 60 to 69 who had recovered from COVID-19. Material for sequencing was peripheral blood. The CDR3 protein is CASSIAQTSSETQYF. In nucleotides, the CDR3 is TGTGCCAGTAGTATAGCCCAGACTAGTTCGGAGACCCAGTACTTC.